These T cell receptor beta chains were read from a single sample in a study of T-cell memory formation after mild COVID-19. TCRdb itself ran the 5' RACE reads through MiXCR, one entry per CDR3 protein. This sample yields about 170,000 distinct CDR3 sequences, of which under 15% are seen a single time; more than 3% belongs to the top ten. Material for sequencing was PBMCs or a T cell subset sorted from them (not recorded which). These receptors came from a man aged 18 to 35 who had mild COVID-19 (a few samples of this study predate the infection). Cell type and time point are not known. Each CDR3 is given with its conserved first and last residue. A D gene is named only where the DNA matches it firmly. Not all rows give a size; the values are once, few, many and, for expanded clones, a class.

clone_size j_call v_call d_call cdr3_aa cdr3_nt
few TRBJ2-2 TRBV5-1 . CASSRSRVTAGELFF TGCGCCAGCAGCCGCTCCAGGGTGACAGCCGGGGAGCTGTTTTTT
few TRBJ2-1 TRBV24-1 . CATSDPGRNNEQFF TGTGCCACCAGTGACCCCGGCCGTAACAATGAGCAGTTCTTC
. TRBJ1-2 TRBV11-2 . CASSTVQGGRRGYTF TGTGCCAGCAGCACAGTCCAGGGAGGGAGACGTGGCTACACCTTC
many TRBJ1-2 TRBV27 . CASSLTGLYGYTF TGTGCCAGCAGTTTGACCGGACTGTATGGCTACACCTTC
few TRBJ2-3 TRBV5-1 . CASSTYGGDTQYF TGCGCCAGCAGCACCTACGGGGGAGATACGCAGTATTTT
few TRBJ2-5 TRBV6-2/TRBV6-3 TRBD1 CASRRAGQGASWRETQYF TGTGCCAGCAGACGGGCGGGACAGGGGGCGAGTTGGCGCGAGACCCAGTACTTC
. TRBJ2-7 TRBV29-1 . CSVERTEGGEQYF TGCAGCGTTGAACGGACGGAGGGGGGCGAGCAGTACTTC
. TRBJ1-2 TRBV7-9 . CAASRVGAAYGYTF TGTGCCGCATCCCGGGTGGGGGCTGCCTATGGCTACACCTTC
. TRBJ2-5 TRBV4-3 TRBD2 CASSQGSGRGQETQYF TGCGCCAGCAGCCAAGGTAGCGGGAGGGGCCAAGAGACCCAGTACTTC
many TRBJ1-1 TRBV4-1 . CASSQVNRVVEAFF TGCGCCAGCAGCCAAGTAAACAGGGTGGTTGAAGCTTTCTTT
. TRBJ2-2 TRBV20-1 TRBD1 CSARVTVGRQGNTGELFF TGCAGTGCTAGAGTAACAGTTGGGAGACAGGGGAACACCGGGGAGCTGTTTTTT
. TRBJ2-5 TRBV11-2 . CATPTGPTQETQYF TGTGCCACCCCGACGGGCCCTACCCAAGAGACCCAGTACTTC
. TRBJ1-4 TRBV5-5 . CASSPAWLREKLFF TGTGCCAGCAGCCCGGCCTGGCTGCGGGAAAAACTGTTTTTT
few TRBJ2-5 TRBV4-3 . CASSRAEGVEETQYF TGCGCCAGCAGCCGGGCCGAGGGTGTGGAAGAGACCCAGTACTTC
many TRBJ2-1 TRBV5-1 TRBD2 CASSLRRESYNEQFF TGCGCCAGCAGCTTGAGGCGGGAGTCCTACAATGAGCAGTTCTTC